This T cell receptor beta chain originates from a study of cytomegalovirus exposure and HLA in healthy donors. 13 Jbeta primers and 60 Vbeta primers were used for the PCR. Clones were sequenced by immunoSEQ multiplex PCR, and TCRdb holds only the in-frame ones, with some missing. The sample consists of approximately 190,000 clones, 82% of them appearing once. Points from the study as a whole: With DRB1 most and HLA-C fewest, TCR association rates differed between HLA loci in a later analysis. Across donors, presence/absence analyses took sequencing depth to be roughly uniform.

Germline V gene data show CDR1 as SEHNR and CDR2 as FQNEAQ (reference sequence). The CDR3 spans 13 residues. The trim removed 8 bases at V and 5 bases at J, leaving 3 bases unmatched. Regarding this clone: Its antigen is not known.

The chain uses TRBV7-9 and TRBJ1-5; 10 bases map to TRBD1. Sequenced: PBMCs. The receptor was derived from a boy between 2 and 10 years old in good health and CMV-seronegative. CDR3: CASAGQGDQPQHF. The CDR3, as DNA: TGTGCCAGCGCAGGACAGGGGGATCAGCCCCAGCATTTT.